Given below is one TCR beta chain in context. Repertoires were generated with immunoSEQ multiplex PCR, while TCRdb's copy carries only in-frame clones and drops some. This sample carries almost 20,000 clones, approximately 91% of them seen once, and the ten largest clones take roughly 9%. This sample was included in a study of T cells in localized non-small cell lung cancer. CDR3 length: 14 amino acids. V was pared by 0 bases and J by 0 bases, with 6 bases between. Germline V lookup: CDR1 MNHEY, CDR2 SMNVEV (reference sequence). This sequence joins TRBV27 and TRBJ2-7; unclear D gene. Sequences were derived from peripheral blood, sampled before any cancer treatment. The TCR originated in a man between 40 and 75 years old with stage I lung adenocarcinoma. CDR3: CASSLSAGSYEQYF. CDR3 nucleotides: TGTGCCAGCAGTTTATCCGCCGGCTCCTACGAGCAGTACTTC.